This TCR beta chain was retrieved from a study of CD4+ T cells in melanoma. Profiling relied on immunoSEQ multiplex PCR, and the TCRdb table lists in-frame clones only, not all of them. The sample has about 120,000 clones, about nine tenths seen once; the top ten hold approximately 3.5%. On this clone: What it binds is not known.

Study-wide results and limits: A reported correlation linked neoantigen-specific CD4+ T cells to CD8+, macrophage and B cell function. Neoantigen-specific CD4+ T cells in melanoma reportedly had diverse differentiation states.

Trimming pared 5 bases from V and 2 bases from J, leaving 12 bases between. The germline gives CDR1 LNHDA, CDR2 SQIVND (reference sequence). This CDR3 comprises 15 residues. Sequenced: peripheral blood. This receptor was identified in a human donor with melanoma. The chain links TRBV19 to TRBJ2-2; D is unresolved. CDR3 nucleotide sequence: TGTGCCAGTAGTGCCGCCGGCACAAACACCGGGGAGCTGTTTTTT. Translation gives CASSAAGTNTGELFF.